This T cell receptor (beta chain) was captured in a study of blood T cell repertoires in COVID-19. Germline CDR1 reads SGHVS; CDR2 reads FNYEAQ. The CDR3 has 18 residues. The V and J ends lost 4 bases and 6 bases respectively, with 26 bases between them. Participant-given clinical history determined each cohort assignment. Recovered status applied to Cohort 3 donors who had two consecutive negative PCRs. It also applied to those with clearance or with symptom resolution. In the original workflow: Amplified reference gene primers provided the basis for estimating nucleated cell counts. Sequencing used immunoSEQ multiplex PCR; TCRdb keeps in-frame clones, though not all of them. The D gene and trimming were derived from the DNA, and the V and J assignments and clone size from that table. Of about 380,000 clones listed, roughly 87% are singletons.

The sequence derives from a woman in her thirties who had recovered from COVID-19. Material: PBMCs or T cells enriched from blood (not recorded which). This rearrangement joins TRBV7-6 to TRBJ2-3; D possibly corresponds to TRBD2 (7 bases). The CDR3 bases are TGTGCCAGCAGCTCGGGGGGACATCCAGCGGGGCGCCGGGATACGCAGTATTTT. Protein: CASSSGGHPAGRRDTQYF. Looking up the rest from reference TRBV7-6 and TRBJ2-3 gives the full variable domain: GAGVSQSPRYKVTKRGQDVALRCDPISGHVSLYWYRQALGQGPEFLTYFNYEAQQDKSGLPNDRFSAERPEGSISTLTIQRTEQRDSAMYRCASSSGGHPAGRRDTQYFGPGTRLTVL.